This is a list of T cell receptor beta chains from one sample in a study of shared clonotypes between healthy human individuals. Sequencing used immunoSEQ multiplex PCR; TCRdb keeps in-frame clones, though not all of them. The sample includes roughly 2,300,000 clones, 85% to 95% of them seen just once. The sample taken for sequencing was naive CD4+ T cells from PBMCs. The receptors originated from a young man in good health. Some clones in this sample may be carry-over from other donors' samples. CDR3s include the opening cysteine and the closing phenylalanine or tryptophan. The order of the fields is V gene, clone size, J gene, D gene, CDR3 DNA, CDR3 protein. D genes are given only for firm matches. Clone size is not always given. Where it is, it says once, few, many or a class for expanded clones.

>TRBV18|.|TRBJ1-1|.
TGTGCCAGCTCGCCCCTCGACGCTGAAGCTTTCTTT
CASSPLDAEAFF
>TRBV7-2|.|TRBJ1-1|.
TGTGCCAGCAACCGGGGATTGGGGCAGGAAGCTTTCTTT
CASNRGLGQEAFF
>TRBV25-1|.|TRBJ2-2|TRBD1
TGTGCCAGCAGTGAATATCTGGGACCAGGGGGTACCGGGGAGCTGTTTTTT
CASSEYLGPGGTGELFF
>TRBV18|once|TRBJ1-2|.
TGTGCCAGCTCACAGGGACCGAACTATGGCTACACCTTC
CASSQGPNYGYTF
>TRBV7-9|.|TRBJ1-1|TRBD1
TGTGCCAGCAGTTCGATAACAGGGGGTTTCGGGAACACTGAAGCTTTCTTT
CASSSITGGFGNTEAFF
>TRBV19|.|TRBJ2-5|.
TGTGCCACCTCGGGGGCCGCTTTAGGAGAGACCCAGTACTTC
CATSGAALGETQYF
>TRBV28|.|TRBJ2-7|.
TGTGCCAGCAGCCTCCCGGACCAGTACGAGCAGTACTTC
CASSLPDQYEQYF
>TRBV29-1|.|TRBJ1-4|.
TGCAGCGTTGCAGGGGAAGGGGATGAAAAACTGTTTTTT
CSVAGEGDEKLFF
>TRBV19|.|TRBJ1-4|TRBD1
TGTGCCAGTATCCCGACAGGGAGCGCAACTAATGAAAAACTGTTTTTT
CASIPTGSATNEKLFF
>TRBV7-2|.|TRBJ2-3|TRBD2
TGTGCCAGCAGCCGGACTAGCGGGACCACAGATACGCAGTATTTT
CASSRTSGTTDTQYF
>TRBV27|once|TRBJ2-7|TRBD2
TGTGCCAGCAGTTTACTACGCGGGAGGGGGTCGGGCGAGCAGTACTTC
CASSLLRGRGSGEQYF
>TRBV10-3|.|TRBJ2-7|TRBD1
TGTGCCATCAGGGGGACAGACTCCTACGAGCAGTACTTC
CAIRGTDSYEQYF
>TRBV11-3|.|TRBJ2-2|.
TGTGCCAGCAGCAGGGTCACCGGGGAGCTGTTTTTT
CASSRVTGELFF
>TRBV30|few|TRBJ1-5|.
TGTGCCTGGAGTGTCAACCTAATTAATCAGCCCCAGCATTTT
CAWSVNLINQPQHF
>TRBV7-3|.|TRBJ2-5|.
TGTGCCAGCAGCAGCTCGGGATCGTCGGAAAAGACCCAGTACTTC
CASSSSGSSEKTQYF
>TRBV30|.|TRBJ2-7|TRBD1
TGTGCCTGGAGTGCGGACAGGGATTACGAGCAGTACTTC
CAWSADRDYEQYF
>TRBV7-2|.|TRBJ2-7|TRBD2
TGTGCCAGCAGCTTAGCACACTTTAGCGCTAGCGGGAGTAAATATGAGCAGTACTTC
CASSLAHFSASGSKYEQYF
>TRBV19|.|TRBJ2-7|.
TGTGCCAGTAGTATACGGGCAGGGAAGCCCTACGAGCAGTACTTC
CASSIRAGKPYEQYF
>TRBV5-6|.|TRBJ2-7|.
TGTGCCAGCAGCCACTATGATAGAGGTTACGAGCAGTACTTC
CASSHYDRGYEQYF
>TRBV7-9|.|TRBJ2-1|TRBD1
TGTGCCAGCAGCACCCGGGACAGCTCCTACAATGAGCAGTTCTTC
CASSTRDSSYNEQFF
>TRBV5-6|.|TRBJ2-3|TRBD1
TGTGCCAGCAGCCGGGACAGGCGAGATACGCAGTATTTT
CASSRDRRDTQYF
>TRBV6-6|.|TRBJ1-1|.
TGTGCCAGCAGTTACGGGCGAGGGCCGGCTTTCTTT
CASSYGRGPAFF
>TRBV5-1|once|TRBJ1-1|.
TGCGCCAGCAGCACAACAGGGTCTGAAGCTTTCTTT
CASSTTGSEAFF
>TRBV5-1|.|TRBJ2-7|TRBD1
TGCGCCAGCAGCTCTTCTACAGGGGAAGTTACCGGGCAGTACTTC
CASSSSTGEVTGQYF
>TRBV18|once|TRBJ1-6|TRBD1
TGTGCCAGCTCACGGGGACAGCAGAATTCACCCCTCCACTTT
CASSRGQQNSPLHF
>TRBV7-9|.|TRBJ2-7|TRBD1
TGTGCCAGCAGCTCTACCGGACAGGCCGGCGAGCAGTACTTC
CASSSTGQAGEQYF
>TRBV18|.|TRBJ2-1|TRBD1
TGTGCCAGCTCACCACCGGGACAGCCCGCATTTGAGCAGTTCTTC
CASSPPGQPAFEQFF
>TRBV11-2|.|TRBJ2-3|.
TGTGCCAGCAACGGGCTAGGGCCGACAGATACGCAGTATTTT
CASNGLGPTDTQYF
>TRBV19|.|TRBJ1-1|TRBD1
TGTGCCAGTAGTACCAGGGGGCTACTCTTTTTCACTGAAGCTTTCTTT
CASSTRGLLFFTEAFF
>TRBV21-1|.|TRBJ1-1|.
TGTGCCAGCAGCAAAGGAGGGGGTAAGGCGGCCCCGGGTACTGAAGCTTTCTTT
CASSKGGGKAAPGTEAFF
>TRBV19|once|TRBJ2-7|.
TGTGCCAGTAGTATAGGGGAAGGGATCTTCTACGAGCAGTACTTC
CASSIGEGIFYEQYF
>TRBV18|few|TRBJ1-4|.
TGTGCCAGCTCACCACGGACAGCAACTAATGAAAAACTGTTTTTT
CASSPRTATNEKLFF
>TRBV7-9|.|TRBJ2-2|.
TGTGCCAGCAGCTTAGTCAGCGGAGCCGGGGAGCTGTTTTTT
CASSLVSGAGELFF
>TRBV12-5|.|TRBJ1-2|TRBD1
TGTGCTAGTGGACAGGGGAATGGCTACACCTTC
CASGQGNGYTF
>TRBV30|few|TRBJ1-1|.
TGTGCCTGGAGTGTGTTTGAGGCCCTGAACACTGAAGCTTTCTTT
CAWSVFEALNTEAFF
>TRBV6-1|.|TRBJ2-6|.
TGTGCCAGCAGTGAAGTGTGGGCTGGGGCCAACGTCCTGACTTTC
CASSEVWAGANVLTF
>TRBV10-3|.|TRBJ1-1|TRBD1
TGTGCCATCAAAACCGGGACAGAGGGGACTGGGATTGATGAAGCTTTCTTT
CAIKTGTEGTGIDEAFF
>TRBV2|.|TRBJ2-2|TRBD1
TGTGCCAGCAGTACCGGGACAGGGAGCACCGGGGAGCTGTTTTTT
CASSTGTGSTGELFF
>TRBV6-6|.|TRBJ2-3|.
TGTGCCAGCAGTACAGCGGCAGATACGCAGTATTTT
CASSTAADTQYF
>TRBV7-9|.|TRBJ2-7|TRBD2
TGTGCCAGCAGCTTGGGGGGGGTCGCCGAGCAGTACTTC
CASSLGGVAEQYF
>TRBV28|.|TRBJ2-2|.
TGCGCCAGCAGTCCCCATGCCCTTCCTACCGGGGAGCTGTTTTTT
CASSPHALPTGELFF
>TRBV4-2|.|TRBJ2-1|.
TGTGCCAGCAGCCAAGATCTGGCAGGGGAGCAGTTCTTC
CASSQDLAGEQFF
>TRBV5-1|.|TRBJ1-5|.
TGCGCCAGCAGCTTGGGGAACGTTAATCAGCCCCAGCATTTT
CASSLGNVNQPQHF
>TRBV13|.|TRBJ2-2|.
TGTGCCAGCAGCTCCAGAGACACCGGGGAGCTGTTTTTT
CASSSRDTGELFF
>TRBV4-2|.|TRBJ2-7|TRBD2
TGTGCCAGCAGCCCAACTAGCGGCCGCTACGAGCAGTACTTC
CASSPTSGRYEQYF
>TRBV13|.|TRBJ2-7|.
TGTGCCAGCAGCTTAGCGGCCCGATTAAGCTACGAGCAGTACTTC
CASSLAARLSYEQYF
>TRBV20-1|.|TRBJ1-1|.
TGCAGTGCTACCCATCCAAGCTTAGTCTTT
CSATHPSLVF
>TRBV6-5|.|TRBJ1-5|.
TGTGCCAGCAGTTATGACCTGAATCAGCCCCAGCATTTT
CASSYDLNQPQHF
>TRBV28|once|TRBJ2-3|TRBD2
TGTGCCAGCAGTTTTTTGGTAGGACTAGCGGGGGTCGTACCAGATACGCAGTATTTT
CASSFLVGLAGVVPDTQYF
>TRBV9|.|TRBJ2-3|.
TGTGCCAGCAGCGTAAGCGGACACACAGATACGCAGTATTTT
CASSVSGHTDTQYF
>TRBV18|.|TRBJ1-4|.
TGTGCCAGCTCACCCCAGGGTTCTAATGAAAAACTGTTTTTT
CASSPQGSNEKLFF
>TRBV11-2|.|TRBJ2-7|.
TGTGCCAGCAGCTTAGAACGGGGACCCCCACAGTACTTC
CASSLERGPPQYF
>TRBV5-1|.|TRBJ2-3|.
TGCGCCAGCAGCTTCTCGGGTAGAAGATTCGGCACAGATACGCAGTATTTT
CASSFSGRRFGTDTQYF